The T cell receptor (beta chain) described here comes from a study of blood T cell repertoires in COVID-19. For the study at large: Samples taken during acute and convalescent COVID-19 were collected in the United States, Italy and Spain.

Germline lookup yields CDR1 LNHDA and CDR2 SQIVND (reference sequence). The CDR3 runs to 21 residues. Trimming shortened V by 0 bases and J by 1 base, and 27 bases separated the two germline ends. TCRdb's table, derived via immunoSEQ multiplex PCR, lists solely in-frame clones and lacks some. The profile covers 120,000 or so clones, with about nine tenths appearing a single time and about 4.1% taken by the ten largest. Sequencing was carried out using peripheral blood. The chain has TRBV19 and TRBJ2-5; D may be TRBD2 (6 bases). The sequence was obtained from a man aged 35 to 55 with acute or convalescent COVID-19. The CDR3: CASSIDHFGQGLSPVQETQYF. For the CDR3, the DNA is TGTGCCAGTAGTATAGATCATTTTGGGCAGGGACTGAGCCCCGTCCAAGAGACCCAGTACTTC. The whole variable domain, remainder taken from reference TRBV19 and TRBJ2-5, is DGGITQSPKYLFRKEGQNVTLSCEQNLNHDAMYWYRQDPGQGLRLIYYSQIVNDFQKGDIAEGYSVSREKKESFPLTVTSAQKNPTAFYLCASSIDHFGQGLSPVQETQYFGPGTRLLVL.